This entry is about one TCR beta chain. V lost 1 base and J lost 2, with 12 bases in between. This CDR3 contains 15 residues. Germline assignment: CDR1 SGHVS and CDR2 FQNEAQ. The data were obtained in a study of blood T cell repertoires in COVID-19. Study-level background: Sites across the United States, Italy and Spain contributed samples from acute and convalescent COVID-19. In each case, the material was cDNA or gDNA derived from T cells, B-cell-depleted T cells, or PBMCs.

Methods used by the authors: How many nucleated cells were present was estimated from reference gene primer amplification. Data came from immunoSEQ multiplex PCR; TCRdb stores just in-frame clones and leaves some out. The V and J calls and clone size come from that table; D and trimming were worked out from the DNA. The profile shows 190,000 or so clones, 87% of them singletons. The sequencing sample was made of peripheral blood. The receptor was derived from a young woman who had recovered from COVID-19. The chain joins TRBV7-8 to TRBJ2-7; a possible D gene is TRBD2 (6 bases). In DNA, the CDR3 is TGTGCCAGCAGCTTAGGTGCGGGACCGACCTACGAGCAGTACTTC. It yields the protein CASSLGAGPTYEQYF.